This T cell receptor beta chain was identified in a study of blood T cell repertoires in COVID-19. Turning to the study itself: Samples of COVID-19 (acute and convalescent) were obtained from the United States, Italy and Spain. Sources were T cells, B-cell-depleted T cells, or PBMCs; the material itself was cDNA or gDNA.

Study processing details: Counts of nucleated cells, estimated from reference gene primer amplification, were obtained. The method was immunoSEQ multiplex PCR; TCRdb's version includes in-frame clones alone and lacks a portion of them. V and J calls and clone size are those listed in that table; D and trimming were worked out from the DNA. Here the sample spans over 200,000 clones, 70% to 85% being singletons. There are 14 residues in the CDR3. CDR1 and CDR2 from the germline V gene are GTSNPN and SVGIG (reference sequence). With 0 bases removed from V and 3 bases from J, the gap between germline ends came to 8 bases.

The sequence came from a man aged 40-49 years who had recovered from COVID-19. The chain carries TRBV30 and TRBJ2-2; D may be TRBD1 (5 bases). Sample: peripheral blood. CDR3 sequence (DNA): TGTGCCTGGAGTGTGGGGCTTTACACCGGGGAGCTGTTTTTT. Protein product: CAWSVGLYTGELFF.